This entry describes one TCR beta chain. Its specificity is unknown. Sequencing used immunoSEQ multiplex PCR; TCRdb keeps in-frame clones, though not all of them. Of over 150,000 clones in the sample, 81% were seen once. These data belong to a study of cytotoxic CD8 clonotypes in ibrutinib-treated CLL. Findings of the study overall: Stable or contracted on treatment, public clonotypes were also uncommon.

CDR3 length: 17 residues. CDR1 SQVTM and CDR2 ANQGSEA come from the germline V gene. V was clipped by 4 bases and J by 4 bases; unmatched bases: 13. The V call is TRBV29-1, the J call TRBJ2-1; 10 bases line up with TRBD2. This specimen consisted of PBMCs, obtained after 12 months of ibrutinib treatment. This clonotype was sampled from a human donor with chronic lymphocytic leukemia. CDR3 sequence reads: CSVVERSGRGLYNEQFF. In nucleotides, the CDR3 is TGCAGCGTTGTTGAGCGGAGCGGGAGGGGTCTATACAATGAGCAGTTCTTC.